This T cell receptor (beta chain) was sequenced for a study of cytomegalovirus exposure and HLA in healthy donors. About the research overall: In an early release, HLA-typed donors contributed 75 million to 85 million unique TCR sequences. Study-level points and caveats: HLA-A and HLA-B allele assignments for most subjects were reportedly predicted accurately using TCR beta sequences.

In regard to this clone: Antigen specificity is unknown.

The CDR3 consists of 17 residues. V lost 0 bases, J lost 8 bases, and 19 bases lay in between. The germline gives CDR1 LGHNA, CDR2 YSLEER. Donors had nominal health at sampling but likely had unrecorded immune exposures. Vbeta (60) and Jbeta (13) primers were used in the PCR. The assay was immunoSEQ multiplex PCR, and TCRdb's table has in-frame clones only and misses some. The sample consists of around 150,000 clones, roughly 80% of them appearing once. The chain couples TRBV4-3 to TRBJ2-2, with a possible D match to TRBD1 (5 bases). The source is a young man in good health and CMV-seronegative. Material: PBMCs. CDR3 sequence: CASSQDPQALGWGELFF. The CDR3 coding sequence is TGCGCCAGCAGCCAAGATCCACAGGCCCTAGGTTGGGGGGAGCTGTTTTTT.